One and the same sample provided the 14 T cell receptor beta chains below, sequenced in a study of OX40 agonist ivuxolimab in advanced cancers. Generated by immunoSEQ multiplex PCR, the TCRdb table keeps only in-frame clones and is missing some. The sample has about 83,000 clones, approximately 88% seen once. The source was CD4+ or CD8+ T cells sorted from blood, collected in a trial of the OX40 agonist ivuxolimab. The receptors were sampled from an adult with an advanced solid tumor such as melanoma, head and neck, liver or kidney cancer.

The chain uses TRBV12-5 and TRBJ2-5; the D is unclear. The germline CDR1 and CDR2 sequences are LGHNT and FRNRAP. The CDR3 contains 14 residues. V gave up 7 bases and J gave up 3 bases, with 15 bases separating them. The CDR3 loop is CASEPSGRKETQYF. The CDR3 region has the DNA TGTGCTAGTGAACCCTCCGGGCGGAAAGAGACCCAGTACTTC.

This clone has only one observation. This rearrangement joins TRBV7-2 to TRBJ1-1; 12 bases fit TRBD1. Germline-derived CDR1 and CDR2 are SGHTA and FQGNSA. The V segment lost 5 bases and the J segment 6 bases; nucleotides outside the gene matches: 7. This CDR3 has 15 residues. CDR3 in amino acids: CASSTRGQGASEAFF. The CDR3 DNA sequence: TGTGCCAGCAGCACCCGGGGACAGGGGGCCTCTGAAGCTTTCTTT.

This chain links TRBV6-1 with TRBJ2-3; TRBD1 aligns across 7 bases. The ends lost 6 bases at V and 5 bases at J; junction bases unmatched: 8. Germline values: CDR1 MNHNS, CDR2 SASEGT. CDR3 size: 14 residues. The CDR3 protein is CASRETGKGDTQYF. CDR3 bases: TGTGCCAGCAGGGAGACAGGGAAAGGAGATACGCAGTATTTT.

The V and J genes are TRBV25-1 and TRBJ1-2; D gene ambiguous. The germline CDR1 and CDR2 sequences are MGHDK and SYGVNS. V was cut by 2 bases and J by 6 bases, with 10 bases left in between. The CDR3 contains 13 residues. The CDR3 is CASSEPARHGYTF. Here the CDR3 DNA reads TGTGCCAGCAGTGAACCGGCTCGTCATGGCTACACCTTC.

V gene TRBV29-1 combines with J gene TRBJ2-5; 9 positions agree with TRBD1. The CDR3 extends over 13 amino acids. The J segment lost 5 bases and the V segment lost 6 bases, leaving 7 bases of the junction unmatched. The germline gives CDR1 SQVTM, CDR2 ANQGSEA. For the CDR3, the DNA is TGCAGCGTGGAAACAGGGGGCGTTGAGACCCAGTACTTC. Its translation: CSVETGGVETQYF.

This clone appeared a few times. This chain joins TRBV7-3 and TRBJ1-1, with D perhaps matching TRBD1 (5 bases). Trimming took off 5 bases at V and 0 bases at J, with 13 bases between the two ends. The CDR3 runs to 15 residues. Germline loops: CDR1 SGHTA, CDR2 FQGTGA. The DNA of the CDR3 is TGTGCCAGCAGCCCTTCGGGGGGGATGAACACTGAAGCTTTCTTT. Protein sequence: CASSPSGGMNTEAFF.

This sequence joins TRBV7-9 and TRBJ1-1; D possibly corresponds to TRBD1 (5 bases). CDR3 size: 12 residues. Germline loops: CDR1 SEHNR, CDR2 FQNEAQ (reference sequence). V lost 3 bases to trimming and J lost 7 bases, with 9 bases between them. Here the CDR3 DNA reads TGTGCCAGCAGCTTTGGGACGGTTGAAGCTTTCTTT. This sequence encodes CASSFGTVEAFF.

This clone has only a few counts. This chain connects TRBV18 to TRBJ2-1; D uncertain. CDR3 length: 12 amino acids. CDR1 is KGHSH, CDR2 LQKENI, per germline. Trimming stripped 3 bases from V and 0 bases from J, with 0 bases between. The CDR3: CASSPSYNEQFF. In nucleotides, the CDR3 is TGTGCCAGCTCACCCTCCTACAATGAGCAGTTCTTC. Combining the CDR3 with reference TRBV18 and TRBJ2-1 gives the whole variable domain NAGVMQNPRHLVRRRGQEARLRCSPMKGHSHVYWYRQLPEEGLKFMVYLQKENIIDESGMPKERFSAEFPKEGPSILRIQQVVRGDSAAYFCASSPSYNEQFFGPGTRLTVL.

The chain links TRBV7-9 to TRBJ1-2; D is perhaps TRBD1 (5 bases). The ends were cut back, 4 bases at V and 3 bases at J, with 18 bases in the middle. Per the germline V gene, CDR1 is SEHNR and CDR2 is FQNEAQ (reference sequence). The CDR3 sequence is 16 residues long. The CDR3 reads CASSSAGPRPDYGYTF. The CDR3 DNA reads TGTGCCAGCAGCTCAGCGGGACCCCGGCCCGACTATGGCTACACCTTC.

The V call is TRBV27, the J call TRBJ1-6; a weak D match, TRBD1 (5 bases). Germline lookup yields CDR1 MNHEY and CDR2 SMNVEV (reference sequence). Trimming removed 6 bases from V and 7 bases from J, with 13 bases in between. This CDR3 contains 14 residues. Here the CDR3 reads CASSSGTANSPLHF. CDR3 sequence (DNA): TGTGCCAGCAGCTCCGGGACCGCGAATTCACCCCTCCACTTT.

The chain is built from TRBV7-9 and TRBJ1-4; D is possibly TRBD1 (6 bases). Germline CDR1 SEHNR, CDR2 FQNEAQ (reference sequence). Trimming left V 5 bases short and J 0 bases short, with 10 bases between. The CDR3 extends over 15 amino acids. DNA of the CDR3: TGTGCCAGCAGCCCAGGGGTCGCAACTAATGAAAAACTGTTTTTT. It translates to CASSPGVATNEKLFF.

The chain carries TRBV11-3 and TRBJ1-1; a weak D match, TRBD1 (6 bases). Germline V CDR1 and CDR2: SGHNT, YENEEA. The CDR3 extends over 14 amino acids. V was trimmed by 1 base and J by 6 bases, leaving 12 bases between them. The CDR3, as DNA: TGTGCCAGCAGCTTAGCAGGGGAAGGTGCTGAAGCTTTCTTT. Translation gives CASSLAGEGAEAFF.

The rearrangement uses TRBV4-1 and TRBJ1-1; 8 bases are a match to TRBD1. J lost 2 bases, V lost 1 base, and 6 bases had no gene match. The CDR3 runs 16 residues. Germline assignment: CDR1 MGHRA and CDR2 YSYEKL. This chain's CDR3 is CASSQGQGRFNTEAFF. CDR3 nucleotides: TGCGCCAGCAGCCAAGGACAGGGGCGATTTAACACTGAAGCTTTCTTT.

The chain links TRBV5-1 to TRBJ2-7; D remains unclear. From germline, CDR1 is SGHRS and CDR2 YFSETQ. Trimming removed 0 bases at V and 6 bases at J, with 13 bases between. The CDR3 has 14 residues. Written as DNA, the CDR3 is TGCGCCAGCAGCTTGGGAATAGGGCTCGGCGAGCAGTACTTC. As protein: CASSLGIGLGEQYF.